A single sample gave rise to the 20 T cell receptor beta chains below, sequenced in a study of T-cell memory formation after mild COVID-19 (dated by TCRdb to about 2021). Library preparation employed 5' RACE. Sequencing was performed on an Illumina NovaSeq 6000. Starting from the raw public reads, TCRdb applied fastp trimming at Q25, assembled clones with MiXCR and retained in-frame beta chains. All rows with the same CDR3 protein become a single entry with the most common DNA and genes. Across this sample there are more than 450,000 distinct CDR3 sequences, with roughly 18% seen only once. Around 13% of the sample rests with the top ten. Sequenced sample: PBMCs or a T cell subset sorted from them (not recorded which). The receptors derive from an adult woman who had mild COVID-19 (a few samples of this study predate the infection). The sample titles of this study are shuffled in the database, so cell type and time point are left out; the donor was told from shared clones.

This clonotype was detected only a few times. The gene calls are TRBV29-1 and TRBJ1-4; TRBD1 agrees at 7 bases. The CDR3 totals 13 residues. J was trimmed by 5 bases and V by 6 bases; bases with no gene match: 6. From germline, CDR1 is SQVTM and CDR2 ANQGSEA. CDR3 loop: CSVNRGKNEKLFF. CDR3 DNA sequence: TGCAGCGTGAACAGGGGTAAAAATGAAAAACTGTTTTTT. The variable domain in full, completed from reference TRBV29-1 and TRBJ1-4, reads SAVISQKPSRDICQRGTSLTIQCQVDSQVTMMFWYRQQPGQSLTLIATANQGSEATYESGFVIDKFPISRPNLTFSTLTVSNMSPEDSSIYLCSVNRGKNEKLFFGSGTQLSVL.

This rearrangement joins TRBV5-1 to TRBJ1-2; possibly TRBD1 for D (5 bases). Deletions cut 1 base from V and 13 bases from J, with 23 bases between. Germline CDR1 reads SGHRS; CDR2 reads YFSETQ. This CDR3 region has 15 residues. The CDR3 DNA is TGCGCCAGCAGCTTGAGGACTTCTGAGGGGTCACCGTTCACCTTC. This codes for CASSLRTSEGSPFTF.

V usage is TRBV5-1 and J usage is TRBJ2-2; 7 bases are shared with TRBD1. Trimming took 3 bases from V and 7 from J; bases not matched to a gene: 12. CDR1 and CDR2 from the germline V gene are SGHRS and YFSETQ. This CDR3 comprises 16 residues. The CDR3 loop is CASSSPGERGRGELFF. The CDR3 nucleotides read TGCGCCAGCAGCTCCCCGGGTGAGAGGGGGCGCGGGGAGCTGTTTTTT.

The chain couples TRBV5-4 to TRBJ1-2; D unresolved. Per germline, CDR1 SGHNT and CDR2 YYREEE (reference sequence). V lost 3 bases, J lost 5 bases, and 11 bases lay in between. CDR3 length: 13 amino acids. The CDR3 sequence is CASSSQLGYGYTF. The CDR3 DNA reads TGTGCCAGCAGCTCCCAATTGGGATATGGCTACACCTTC.

V usage is TRBV24-1 and J usage is TRBJ2-1; 7 nucleotides line up with TRBD1. This CDR3 is built from 17 residues. V dropped 4 bases and J dropped 4; count of bases not matched to a gene: 12. The germline gives CDR1 KGHDR, CDR2 SFDVKD. CDR3: CATSDPGRQGTYNEQFF. For the CDR3, the DNA is TGTGCCACCAGTGACCCGGGGAGACAGGGTACTTACAATGAGCAGTTCTTC.

The chain recombines TRBV5-1 with TRBJ1-1, with unresolved D. This CDR3 is built from 15 residues. Germline CDR1 SGHRS, CDR2 YFSETQ. Deletions cut 0 bases from V and 1 base from J, with 10 bases between. In nucleotides, the CDR3 is TGCGCCAGCAGCTTGGCCGATCGGTGGAACACTGAAGCTTTCTTT. The encoded protein is CASSLADRWNTEAFF. The whole variable domain, remainder taken from reference TRBV5-1 and TRBJ1-1, is KAGVTQTPRYLIKTRGQQVTLSCSPISGHRSVSWYQQTPGQGLQFLFEYFSETQRNKGNFPGRFSGRQFSNSRSEMNVSTLELGDSALYLCASSLADRWNTEAFFGQGTRLTVV.

This clonotype showed up many times. The V and J genes are TRBV7-6 and TRBJ2-5; D is unresolved. Germline lookup yields CDR1 SGHVS and CDR2 FNYEAQ. The V and J ends lost 4 bases and 6 bases respectively, with 18 bases between them. CDR3 length: 15 residues. CDR3 region: CASSYPVTSQKTQYF. The CDR3 DNA reads as TGTGCCAGCAGCTACCCGGTCACGAGTCAGAAGACCCAGTACTTC.

This clonotype was seen repeatedly, ten times or more. This chain uses TRBV30 with TRBJ2-2, with 9 positions matching TRBD1. Trimming at V came to 5 bases and at J to 3 bases, leaving 4 bases not matched to a gene. CDR3 length: 14 amino acids. Germline V gene lookup returns CDR1 GTSNPN and CDR2 SVGIG (reference sequence). The CDR3 DNA is TGTGCCTGGGGGGGACAGGGATACACCGGGGAGCTGTTTTTT. Encoded protein: CAWGGQGYTGELFF.

This clonotype was counted only a few times. V is TRBV20-1 and J is TRBJ1-1; the match to TRBD1 covers 8 bases. The CDR3 loop spans 12 amino acids. Trimming took 4 bases from V and 4 from J; bases not matched to a gene: 2. Germline V gene data show CDR1 as DFQATT and CDR2 as SNEGSKA (reference sequence). In nucleotides, the CDR3 is TGCAGTGCTAAACAGGGGGGCACTGAAGCTTTCTTT. Translating gives CSAKQGGTEAFF.

The chain combines TRBV6-5 with TRBJ1-6, with 8 bases matching TRBD1. CDR3 length equals 15 residues. Per germline, CDR1 MNHEY and CDR2 SVGAGI. J gave up 11 bases and V 4 bases, and 10 bases lay outside the gene matches. The CDR3 protein is CASSSDDRGRAPLHF. DNA for the CDR3: TGTGCCAGCAGTTCCGATGACAGGGGCAGGGCACCCCTCCACTTT.

This clonotype was found a few times. The chain has TRBV7-8 and TRBJ2-5; 7 bases match TRBD2. The V and J ends lost 6 bases and 5 bases, in that order; junction bases with no gene match: 9. Germline V lookup: CDR1 SGHVS, CDR2 FQNEAQ. CDR3 length: 14 residues. The DNA of the CDR3 is TGTGCCAGCAGACCTAGAGCGGGATTTGAGACCCAGTACTTC. This encodes CASRPRAGFETQYF.

This clonotype has more than one count but fewer than ten. The chain's CDR3 is CASSQVSGSTEAFF. In nucleotides, the CDR3 is TGTGCCAGCAGCCAAGTCTCAGGGTCCACTGAAGCTTTCTTT. The V and J genes are TRBV9 and TRBJ1-1; TRBD1 might be the D (5 bases). Germline assignment: CDR1 SGDLS and CDR2 YYNGEE. The CDR3 contains 14 residues. V lost 4 bases, J lost 4 bases, and 14 bases lay in between.

This clonotype occurred a few times. The genes are TRBV5-1 and TRBJ2-7; possible D gene TRBD1, 5 bases. The ends were cut back, 4 bases at V and 4 bases at J, with 21 bases in the middle. The germline V gene encodes CDR1 SGHRS and CDR2 YFSETQ. The CDR3 is made up of 16 amino acids. The CDR3 sequence is CASSPAQGNPFYEQYF. CDR3 DNA: TGCGCCAGCAGCCCGGCGCAGGGTAACCCATTTTACGAGCAGTACTTC. Using reference TRBV5-1 and TRBJ2-7 for the parts outside the CDR3, the full variable domain is KAGVTQTPRYLIKTRGQQVTLSCSPISGHRSVSWYQQTPGQGLQFLFEYFSETQRNKGNFPGRFSGRQFSNSRSEMNVSTLELGDSALYLCASSPAQGNPFYEQYFGPGTRLTVT.

This clonotype was counted only a few times. The chain has TRBV29-1 and TRBJ1-1; D is uncertain. Trimming left V 6 bases short and J 0 bases short, with 11 bases between. This CDR3 is built from 13 residues. CDR1 is SQVTM, CDR2 ANQGSEA, per germline. The CDR3 spells CSVNGRLNTEAFF. CDR3 nucleotides: TGCAGCGTAAATGGCAGATTGAACACTGAAGCTTTCTTT.

The chain links TRBV14 to TRBJ2-3; weak D call: TRBD1 (5 bases). CDR3 length: 16 residues. Germline CDR1 and CDR2: SGHDN and FVKESK. V was trimmed by 1 base and J by 5 bases, leaving 16 bases between them. CDR3 sequence (DNA): TGTGCCAGCAGCCAAGTCTCCTCGTGGGGCGGAGATACGCAGTATTTT. Translating it yields CASSQVSSWGGDTQYF.

This chain links TRBV4-2 with TRBJ1-1; 12 nucleotides align to TRBD1. The CDR3 consists of 21 residues. The germline V gene has CDR1 LGHNA and CDR2 YNFKEQ. J lost 2 bases, V lost 1 base, and 17 bases had no gene match. The DNA for the CDR3 is TGTGCCAGCAGCCAAGTTGGTCTGCGGAACACCGGGACAGGGGGCAACACTGAAGCTTTCTTT. This gives the protein CASSQVGLRNTGTGGNTEAFF.

Ten or more counts support this clonotype. One junction end disagrees with the germline gene, perhaps due to a read error. This rearrangement joins TRBV20-1 to TRBJ2-1; the D call may be TRBD1 or TRBD2 (5 bases each). This CDR3 comprises 14 residues. Germline-derived CDR1 and CDR2 are DFQATT and SNEGSKA (reference sequence). CDR3 protein: CSARRGVSFNEQFF. In nucleotides, the CDR3 is TGCAGTGCTAGAAGAGGGGTATCCTTCAATGAGCAGTTCTTC.

This chain links TRBV25-1 with TRBJ2-7; 7 bases match TRBD1. The germline CDR1 and CDR2 sequences are MGHDK and SYGVNS. Germline trimming cut 7 bases from V and 6 bases from J; bases unmatched to any gene: 9. CDR3 length: 13 amino acids. CDR3 bases: TGTGCCAGCACCCCAGGGGGTGTAGGCGAGCAGTACTTC. It is translated as CASTPGGVGEQYF.

The chain is built from TRBV6-4 and TRBJ2-3; TRBD2 matches 8 bases. The CDR3 loop spans 16 amino acids. V gave up 0 bases and J gave up 5 bases; unmatched junction bases: 7. Germline-derived CDR1 and CDR2 are MRHNA and SNTAGT. The CDR3 spells CASSDSSSGTVDTQYF. The CDR3 DNA follows: TGTGCCAGCAGTGACTCGAGTAGCGGGACGGTAGATACGCAGTATTTT.

The chain employs TRBV9 and TRBJ2-7, with 7 positions matching TRBD1. The germline gives CDR1 SGDLS, CDR2 YYNGEE. This CDR3 comprises 16 residues. V dropped 4 bases and J dropped 0; count of bases not matched to a gene: 10. In nucleotides, the CDR3 is TGTGCCAGCAGCCTTGGTGGACAGGAGAGCTCCTACGAGCAGTACTTC. Translated: CASSLGGQESSYEQYF.